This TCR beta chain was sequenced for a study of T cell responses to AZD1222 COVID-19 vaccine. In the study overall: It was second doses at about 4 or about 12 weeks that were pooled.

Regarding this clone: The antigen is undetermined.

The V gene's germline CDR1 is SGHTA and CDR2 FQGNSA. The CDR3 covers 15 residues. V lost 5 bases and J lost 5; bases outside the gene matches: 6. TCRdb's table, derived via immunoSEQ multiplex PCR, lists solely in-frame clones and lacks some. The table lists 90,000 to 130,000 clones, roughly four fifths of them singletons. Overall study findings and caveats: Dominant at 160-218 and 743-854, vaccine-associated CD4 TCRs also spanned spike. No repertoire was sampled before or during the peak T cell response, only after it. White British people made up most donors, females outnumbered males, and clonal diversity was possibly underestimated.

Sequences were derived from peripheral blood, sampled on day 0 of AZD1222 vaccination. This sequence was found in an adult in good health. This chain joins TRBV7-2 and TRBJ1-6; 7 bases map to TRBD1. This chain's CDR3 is CASSPQGSNNSPLHF. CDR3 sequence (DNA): TGTGCCAGCAGCCCACAGGGGAGTAATAATTCACCCCTCCACTTT.